This TCR beta chain was retrieved from a study of T-cell memory formation after mild COVID-19. This CDR3 contains 13 residues. Germline assignment: CDR1 SQVTM and CDR2 ANQGSEA. Trimming stripped 4 bases from V and 0 bases from J, with 6 bases between. Amplification by 5'RACE using constant-segment primers produced TCR alpha and TCR beta cDNA libraries that carried sample barcodes and UMIs. TCRdb analysed the 5' RACE reads with MiXCR anew, one entry per CDR3 protein. The profile shows 540,000 or so distinct CDR3 sequences, just over 20% of them singletons. This clonotype was detected only a few times. The antigen is not known. Study-level findings and limits: Shrinking CD4+ clones resided mostly in CM and EM, and CD8+ ones in EMRA. Researchers could not confirm that second-wave clones peaking on day 37 targeted SARS-CoV-2. A second wave expanding day 15 to 37 was CD4+-biased; contracting clones were balanced.

J is TRBJ2-2 and V is TRBV29-1, with a possible D match to TRBD1 (6 bases). Sequenced: PBMCs or a T cell subset sorted from them (not recorded which). The TCR was taken from an adult woman who had mild COVID-19 (a few samples of this study predate the infection). Cell type and time point are not known. The CDR3 region has the DNA TGCAGCGTTGGGACAGCGAACACCGGGGAGCTGTTTTTT. This encodes CSVGTANTGELFF.